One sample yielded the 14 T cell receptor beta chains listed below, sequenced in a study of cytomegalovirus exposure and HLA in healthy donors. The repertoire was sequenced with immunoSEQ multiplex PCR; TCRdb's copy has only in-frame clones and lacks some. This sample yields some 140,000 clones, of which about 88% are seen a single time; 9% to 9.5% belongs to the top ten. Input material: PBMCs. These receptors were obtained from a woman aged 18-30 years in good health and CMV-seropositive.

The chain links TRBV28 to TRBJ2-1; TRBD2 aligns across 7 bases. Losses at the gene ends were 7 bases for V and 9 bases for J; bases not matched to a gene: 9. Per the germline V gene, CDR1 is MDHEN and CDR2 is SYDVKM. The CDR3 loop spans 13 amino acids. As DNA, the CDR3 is TGTGCCAGCATCGGGCGGGGGAGAGGTGAGCAGTTCTTC. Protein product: CASIGRGRGEQFF.

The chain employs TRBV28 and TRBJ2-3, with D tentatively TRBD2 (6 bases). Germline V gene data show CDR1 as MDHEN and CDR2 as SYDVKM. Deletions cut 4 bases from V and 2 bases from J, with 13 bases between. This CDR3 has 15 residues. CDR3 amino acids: CASSWRGPPTDTQYF. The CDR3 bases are TGTGCCAGCAGTTGGCGGGGCCCCCCCACAGATACGCAGTATTTT.

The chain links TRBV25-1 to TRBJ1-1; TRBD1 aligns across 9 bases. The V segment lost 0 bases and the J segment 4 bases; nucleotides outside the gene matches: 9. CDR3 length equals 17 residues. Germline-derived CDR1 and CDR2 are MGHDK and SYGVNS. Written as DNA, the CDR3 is TGTGCCAGCAGTGAATATTTGGGGGGACAGGGCGGCACTGAAGCTTTCTTT. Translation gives CASSEYLGGQGGTEAFF.

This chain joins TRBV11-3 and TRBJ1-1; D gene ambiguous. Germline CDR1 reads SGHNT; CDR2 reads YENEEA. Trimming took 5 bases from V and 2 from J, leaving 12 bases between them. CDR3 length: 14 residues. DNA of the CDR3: TGTGCCAGCAGCCCATCCCGGGGTAACACTGAAGCTTTCTTT. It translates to CASSPSRGNTEAFF.

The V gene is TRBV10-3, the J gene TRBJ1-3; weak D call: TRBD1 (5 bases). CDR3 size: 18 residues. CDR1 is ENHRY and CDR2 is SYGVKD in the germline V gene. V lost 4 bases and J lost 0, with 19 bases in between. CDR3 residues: CAISASQGSGNSGNTIYF. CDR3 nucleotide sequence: TGTGCCATCAGTGCGTCCCAGGGTAGCGGAAACTCTGGAAACACCATATATTTT.

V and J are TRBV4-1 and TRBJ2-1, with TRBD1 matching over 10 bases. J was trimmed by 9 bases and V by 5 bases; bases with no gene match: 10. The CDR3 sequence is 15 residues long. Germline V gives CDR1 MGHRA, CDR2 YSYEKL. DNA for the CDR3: TGCGCCAGCAGCTTACCGGGACAGGGGATCGGTGAGCAGTTCTTC. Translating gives CASSLPGQGIGEQFF.

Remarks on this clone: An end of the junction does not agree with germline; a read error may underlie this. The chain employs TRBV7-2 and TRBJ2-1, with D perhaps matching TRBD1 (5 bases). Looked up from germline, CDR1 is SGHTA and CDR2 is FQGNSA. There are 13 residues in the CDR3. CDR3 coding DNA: TGCGCCAGCAGAGAGATGGCAGGGTCCGAGCAGTTCTTC. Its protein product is CASREMAGSEQFF.

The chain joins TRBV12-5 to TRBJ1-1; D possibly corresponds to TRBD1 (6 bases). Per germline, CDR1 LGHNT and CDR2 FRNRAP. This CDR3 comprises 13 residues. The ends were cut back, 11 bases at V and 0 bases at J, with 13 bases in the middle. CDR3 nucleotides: TGTGCTGGCTACAGGGACCTGAACACTGAAGCTTTCTTT. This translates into CAGYRDLNTEAFF. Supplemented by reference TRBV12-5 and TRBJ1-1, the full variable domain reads DARVTQTPRHKVTEMGQEVTMRCQPILGHNTVFWYRQTMMQGLELLAYFRNRAPLDDSGMPKDRFSAEMPDATLATLKIQPSEPRDSAVYFCAGYRDLNTEAFFGQGTRLTVV.

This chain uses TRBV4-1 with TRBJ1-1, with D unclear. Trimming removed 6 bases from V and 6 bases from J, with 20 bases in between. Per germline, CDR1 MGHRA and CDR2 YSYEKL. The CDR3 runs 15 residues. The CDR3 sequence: CASRPEEGSRAEAFF. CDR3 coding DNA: TGCGCCAGCAGGCCGGAGGAGGGCTCCCGCGCTGAAGCTTTCTTT.

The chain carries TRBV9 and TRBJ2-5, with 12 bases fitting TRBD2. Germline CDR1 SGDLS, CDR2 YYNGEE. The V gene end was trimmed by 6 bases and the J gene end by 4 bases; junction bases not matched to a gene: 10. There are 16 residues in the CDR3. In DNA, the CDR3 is TGTGCCAGCACCCGTGGATTGACTAGCGGGGGAGAGACCCAGTACTTC. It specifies CASTRGLTSGGETQYF.

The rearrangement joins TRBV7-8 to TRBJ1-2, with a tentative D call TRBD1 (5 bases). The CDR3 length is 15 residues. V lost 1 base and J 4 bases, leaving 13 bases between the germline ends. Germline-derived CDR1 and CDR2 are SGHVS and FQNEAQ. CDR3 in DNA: TGTGCCAGCAGCTTAGGGCCAGGGCTGACCTATGGCTACACCTTC. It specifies CASSLGPGLTYGYTF.

This CDR3 reads CASSLPGGRGDTQYF. The CDR3 region has the DNA TGTGCCAGCAGCTTACCAGGGGGCCGGGGAGATACGCAGTATTTT. The rearrangement joins TRBV11-2 to TRBJ2-3, with TRBD1 matching 8 bases. The V gene's germline CDR1 is SGHAT and CDR2 FQNNGV. The CDR3 is 15 amino acids. V was clipped by 2 bases and J by 5 bases; unmatched bases: 6.

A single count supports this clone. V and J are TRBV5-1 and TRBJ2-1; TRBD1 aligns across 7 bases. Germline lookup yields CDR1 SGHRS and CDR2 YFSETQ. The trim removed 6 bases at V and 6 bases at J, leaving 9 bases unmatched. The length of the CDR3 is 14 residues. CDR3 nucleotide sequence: TGCGCCAGCATGCCGGGACAGCCCAGCAATGAGCAGTTCTTC. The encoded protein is CASMPGQPSNEQFF.

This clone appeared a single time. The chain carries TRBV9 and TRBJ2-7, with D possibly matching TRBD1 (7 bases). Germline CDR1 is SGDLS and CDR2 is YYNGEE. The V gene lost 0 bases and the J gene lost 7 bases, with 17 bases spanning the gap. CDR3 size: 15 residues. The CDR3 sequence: CASSVGSGGPEEQYF. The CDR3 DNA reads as TGTGCCAGCAGCGTAGGTTCAGGGGGGCCGGAGGAGCAGTACTTC. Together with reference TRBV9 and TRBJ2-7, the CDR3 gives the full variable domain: DSGVTQTPKHLITATGQRVTLRCSPRSGDLSVYWYQQSLDQGLQFLIQYYNGEERAKGNILERFSAQQFPDLHSELNLSSLELGDSALYFCASSVGSGGPEEQYFGPGTRLTVT.